This T cell receptor beta chain was documented in a study of blood T cell repertoires in COVID-19. During the 2 weeks before they entered the study, exposed participants had met someone with a PCR-confirmed or clinician-diagnosed COVID-19 case. As processed by the authors: Reference gene primer amplification in the assay estimated nucleated cell counts. Repertoires were generated with immunoSEQ multiplex PCR, while TCRdb's copy carries only in-frame clones and drops some. The DNA gave D and trimming, while V, J and clone size come from that table. This table holds 350,000 to 450,000 clones, roughly nine tenths found once. Germline-derived CDR1 and CDR2 are SGHTA and FQGTGA. The CDR3 runs to 12 residues. V was trimmed by 5 bases and J by 4 bases, leaving 7 bases between them.

The clonotype was recovered from a woman between 40 and 50 years old who had been exposed to COVID-19. The chain has TRBV7-3 and TRBJ2-3; no clear D. Material for sequencing was PBMCs or T cells enriched from blood (not recorded which). The chain's CDR3 is CASSPPSDTQYF. CDR3 coding DNA: TGTGCCAGCAGCCCCCCATCAGATACGCAGTATTTT.